The following is a T cell receptor (beta chain) sequence with its context. The data were obtained in a study of CD8 T cells in Susac syndrome. The authors carried out high-throughput sequencing of TCR beta. They applied it to CD8+ and CD4+ T cells obtained from blood. TEMRA cells were FACS-enriched, unlike CD8+ and CD4+ T cells, which were negatively isolated. Random hexamers were used to reverse transcribe the RNA input (0.5 to 1 ug). With immunoSEQ multiplex PCR, TCR beta CDR3 was amplified across 54 Vbeta and 13 Jbeta. Each CDR3 protein gets one entry after TCRdb re-called the immunoSEQ multiplex PCR reads with MiXCR. The sample records hundreds of thousands of distinct CDR3 sequences, roughly 85% being singletons. The sequence derives from a human donor with multiple sclerosis. Sequenced input: CD8+ T cells from PBMCs.

CDR3 nucleotides: TGTGCCAGCAGACATAGGACACCAGTTAATTCACCCCTCCACTTT. It specifies CASRHRTPVNSPLHF. The V gene is TRBV5-4, the J gene TRBJ1-6; D perhaps matches TRBD1 (5 bases). In germline, CDR1 is SGHNT, CDR2 YYREEE (reference sequence). The CDR3 totals 15 residues. V dropped 5 bases and J dropped 6 bases, with 15 bases sitting between them.